This T cell receptor beta chain is from a study of T cells in Graves' hyperthyroidism and ophthalmopathy. About the study: Peripheral blood was taken when the disease was first diagnosed, before any treatment began.

There were TCR beta CDR3 regions amplified from RNA transcripts. Primed by the HTBI set, a first-round RT-PCR was run on the TCR CDR3. MiXCR was run by TCRdb on the multiplex PCR reads, yielding one entry per CDR3 protein. The sample records about 420,000 distinct CDR3 sequences, roughly an eighth being singletons. This clonotype showed up just a few times. The clonotype comes from a woman in her late teens or twenties with Graves' hyperthyroidism. Material: blood.

CDR3 loop: CASSTGQGKLDYGYTF. CDR3 coding DNA: TGTGCCAGTAGTACCGGACAGGGGAAGCTGGACTATGGCTACACCTTC. This chain links TRBV19 with TRBJ1-2; TRBD1 matches 9 bases. V was pared by 4 bases and J by 3 bases, with 9 bases of the junction left unmatched. Germline CDR1 and CDR2: LNHDA and SQIVND (reference sequence). This CDR3 has 16 residues.